These 16 T cell receptor beta chains were all obtained from the same sample, sequenced in a study of blood T cell repertoires in COVID-19. Libraries were prepared by immunoSEQ multiplex PCR; TCRdb keeps only in-frame clonotypes and omits some of them. Of some 150,000 clones detected, roughly 76% appear once; the ten largest clones hold 7.5% to 9.5%. Sequencing was performed on peripheral blood. These receptors originate from a human donor with acute or convalescent COVID-19. The donor label of this sample is uncertain.

The chain joins TRBV2 to TRBJ2-5; D perhaps matches TRBD2 (6 bases). Per the germline V gene, CDR1 is SNHLY and CDR2 is FYNNEI. Trimming stripped 3 bases from V and 3 bases from J, with 11 bases between. The CDR3 runs to 14 residues. The CDR3 nucleotides are TGTGCCAGCAGTGACGCGGGGTCAAAAGAGACCCAGTACTTC. It codes for CASSDAGSKETQYF. Supplemented by reference TRBV2 and TRBJ2-5, the full variable domain reads EPEVTQTPSHQVTQMGQEVILRCVPISNHLYFYWYRQILGQKVEFLVSFYNNEISEKSEIFDDQFSVERPDGSNFTLKIRSTKLEDSAMYFCASSDAGSKETQYFGPGTRLLVL.

This rearrangement joins TRBV5-6 to TRBJ2-3; 7 nucleotides agree with TRBD2. CDR3 size: 14 residues. V lost 4 bases to trimming and J lost 2 bases; unmatched junction nucleotides: 4. From germline, CDR1 is SGHDT and CDR2 YYEEEE. In nucleotides, the CDR3 is TGTGCCAGCAGCCAGGGAGGGTACACAGATACGCAGTATTTT. Translated: CASSQGGYTDTQYF.

This clone turned up a few times. V usage is TRBV5-6 and J usage is TRBJ1-6; 8 bases match TRBD1. V shed 4 bases, J shed 7 bases, and the junction held 4 bases outside the gene matches. This CDR3 has 14 amino acids. Germline V CDR1 and CDR2: SGHDT, YYEEEE. CDR3 bases: TGTGCCAGCAGCACCGGACAGGGAAATTCACCCCTCCACTTT. It encodes CASSTGQGNSPLHF. Full variable domain (rest looked up from reference TRBV5-6 and TRBJ1-6): DAGVTQSPTHLIKTRGQQVTLRCSPKSGHDTVSWYQQALGQGPQFIFQYYEEEERQRGNFPDRFSGHQFPNYSSELNVNALLLGDSALYLCASSTGQGNSPLHFGNGTRLTVT.

This clone was counted a few times. The chain has TRBV2 and TRBJ2-1; 8 positions match TRBD1. CDR3 size: 16 residues. From germline, CDR1 is SNHLY and CDR2 FYNNEI. J lost 3 bases, V lost 4 bases, and 8 bases had no gene match. CDR3 bases: TGTGCCAGCAGTGGGGCGGACAGGGTGGACTACAATGAGCAGTTCTTC. Protein product: CASSGADRVDYNEQFF.

This clone was observed a few times. This chain connects TRBV4-1 to TRBJ1-4, with a possible D match to TRBD1 (6 bases). V lost 7 bases, J lost 8 bases, and 23 bases lay in between. Germline V gives CDR1 MGHRA, CDR2 YSYEKL. The CDR3 consists of 16 residues. In DNA, the CDR3 is TGCGCCAGCATCGGAGGAGTGGGGGGGCGCCGGGAAAAACTGTTTTTT. Protein sequence: CASIGGVGGRREKLFF.

The chain carries TRBV5-4 and TRBJ1-2; no definite D call. Trimming cost V 4 bases and J 0 bases, with 16 bases left between them. The V gene's germline CDR1 is SGHNT and CDR2 YYREEE (reference sequence). The CDR3 length is 16 residues. This CDR3 reads CASSPAGVAPNYGYTF. CDR3 nucleotide sequence: TGTGCCAGCAGCCCTGCCGGGGTCGCCCCTAACTATGGCTACACCTTC. Full variable domain (outside the CDR3, taken from reference TRBV5-4 and TRBJ1-2): ETGVTQSPTHLIKTRGQQVTLRCSSQSGHNTVSWYQQALGQGPQFIFQYYREEENGRGNFPPRFSGLQFPNYSSELNVNALELDDSALYLCASSPAGVAPNYGYTFGSGTRLTVV.

This chain joins TRBV5-6 and TRBJ1-1, with TRBD1 identical over 8 bases. CDR1 and CDR2 from the germline V gene are SGHDT and YYEEEE. V shed 1 base and J 5 bases; nucleotides not matched to a gene: 7. This CDR3 is built from 15 residues. The CDR3 reads CASSLQGASMTEAFF. The CDR3 nucleotides are TGTGCCAGCAGCTTGCAGGGGGCATCGATGACTGAAGCTTTCTTT.

The J gene is TRBJ1-4, the V gene TRBV19; D gene ambiguous. V shed 5 bases and J shed 2 bases, with 9 bases lying between them. Germline CDR1 reads LNHDA; CDR2 reads SQIVND (reference sequence). The CDR3 has 14 residues. The CDR3 loop is CASSWGGTNEKLFF. The CDR3 coding sequence is TGTGCCAGTAGTTGGGGAGGGACTAATGAAAAACTGTTTTTT. Combining the CDR3 with reference TRBV19 and TRBJ1-4 gives the whole variable domain DGGITQSPKYLFRKEGQNVTLSCEQNLNHDAMYWYRQDPGQGLRLIYYSQIVNDFQKGDIAEGYSVSREKKESFPLTVTSAQKNPTAFYLCASSWGGTNEKLFFGSGTQLSVL.

The chain uses TRBV29-1 and TRBJ2-2, with a weak D call TRBD2 (6 bases). CDR1 is SQVTM and CDR2 is ANQGSEA in the germline V gene. Trimming left V 8 bases short and J 5 bases short, with 18 bases between. CDR3 length: 14 amino acids. CDR3 in amino acids: CSPDHWGRTGELFF. The CDR3 DNA reads TGCAGCCCCGATCATTGGGGGAGGACCGGGGAGCTGTTTTTT.

The chain uses TRBV3-1 (or the pseudogene TRBV3-2) and TRBJ1-1, with D possibly matching TRBD1 (5 bases). In germline, CDR1 is LGHDT, CDR2 YNNKEL (reference sequence). CDR3 size: 14 residues. V lost 4 bases to trimming and J lost 5 bases, with 14 bases between them. The CDR3 region is CASSPLGGETEAFF. Written as DNA, the CDR3 is TGTGCCAGCAGCCCTTTGGGGGGGGAGACTGAAGCTTTCTTT.

The V and J genes are TRBV20-1 and TRBJ1-1; the D gene is possibly TRBD1 (6 bases). CDR1 is DFQATT, CDR2 SNEGSKA, per germline (reference sequence). The CDR3 spans 11 residues. V gave up 6 bases and J gave up 5 bases, with 10 bases separating them. The CDR3 sequence: CSASGVTEAFF. CDR3 DNA sequence: TGCAGTGCCTCAGGGGTAACTGAAGCTTTCTTT.

V is TRBV3-1 (or the pseudogene TRBV3-2) and J is TRBJ2-2, with a tentative D call TRBD2 (6 bases). Trimming removed 4 bases from V and 0 bases from J, with 12 bases in between. The CDR3 has 16 residues. From germline, CDR1 is LGHDT and CDR2 YNNKEL (reference sequence). This CDR3 reads CASSRGLSANTGELFF. The CDR3 coding sequence is TGTGCCAGCAGCCGCGGACTAAGCGCGAACACCGGGGAGCTGTTTTTT.

The rearrangement uses TRBV24-1 and TRBJ1-2; unclear D gene. Germline-derived CDR1 and CDR2 are KGHDR and SFDVKD. The CDR3 runs 10 residues. The V and J ends lost 10 bases and 8 bases respectively, with 10 bases between them. The CDR3 DNA reads TGTGCCACTCTTCCGGGGGGCTACACCTTC. Protein product: CATLPGGYTF.

V gene TRBV6-5 combines with J gene TRBJ2-3; D may be TRBD2 (5 bases). From germline, CDR1 is MNHEY and CDR2 SVGAGI. Trimming left V 6 bases short and J 4 bases short, with 14 bases between. The CDR3 has 14 residues. The CDR3 DNA follows: TGTGCCAGCAGGGACCAAGGACTCGCAGATACGCAGTATTTT. It yields the protein CASRDQGLADTQYF.

The CDR3 coding sequence is TGTGCCACCAGTGATTTTGGGGACTTTAATGAGCAGTTCTTC. Translation: CATSDFGDFNEQFF. The V call is TRBV24-1, the J call TRBJ2-1; possible D gene TRBD2, 6 bases. CDR1 KGHDR and CDR2 SFDVKD come from the germline V gene. The length of the CDR3 is 14 residues. V shed 1 base and J shed 7 bases, with 10 bases lying between them.

The sample holds a few counts of this clone. The J gene is TRBJ2-3, the V gene TRBV12-3 or TRBV12-4; weak D call: TRBD2 (6 bases). The CDR3 is made up of 13 amino acids. V dropped 6 bases and J dropped 6 bases, with 13 bases sitting between them. The CDR3 DNA is TGTGCCAGCAGCCCGCGGGAATCCGATACGCAGTATTTT. Encoded protein: CASSPRESDTQYF.